Below are 25 T cell receptor beta chains sequenced from a single sample in a study of resident and recirculating memory T cells in vitiligo (dated by TCRdb to 2016 to 2019). The library relied on the immunoSEQ multiplex PCR assay. Entries here come from immuneACCESS through TCRdb and include only in-frame sequences with V and J called. Some clones fail to appear in such tables; in the studies checked, an unresolved V gene covers under half of the shortfall, and the cause of the remainder is unknown. For this sample there are fewer than 85,000 clones; under 95% appear just once. The ten biggest clones cover more than 4.5% of the sample. Sequencing was performed on blood. The receptor set was obtained from a male donor with vitiligo.

CDR3 sequence: CASSNRVGTGELFF. The CDR3 DNA is TGTGCCAGCTCAAACAGGGTTGGGACCGGGGAGCTGTTTTTT. The chain employs TRBV5-8 and TRBJ2-2, with D perhaps matching TRBD1 (6 bases). The CDR3 has 14 amino acids. V lost 7 bases and J 5 bases, leaving 15 bases between the germline ends. The germline CDR1 and CDR2 sequences are SGHTS and YDEGEE.

The rearrangement joins TRBV2 to TRBJ2-5, with 9 bases lining up with TRBD2. CDR3 length: 15 residues. The V gene end was trimmed by 11 bases and the J gene end by 5 bases; junction bases not matched to a gene: 15. Germline V CDR1 and CDR2: SNHLY, FYNNEI. Here the CDR3 reads CAGRGLAGGRETQYF. CDR3 nucleotides: TGTGCCGGACGGGGACTAGCCGGGGGTCGGGAGACCCAGTACTTC.

The V and J genes are TRBV7-9 and TRBJ2-7; unclear D gene. Per germline, CDR1 SEHNR and CDR2 FQNEAQ (reference sequence). The V gene lost 5 bases and the J gene lost 2 bases, with 10 bases spanning the gap. This CDR3 is built from 13 residues. The CDR3 DNA sequence: TGTGCCAGCAGCCCGGTCCGGGCCTACGAGCAGTACTTC. This sequence encodes CASSPVRAYEQYF.

This clone was counted once. The chain joins TRBV28 to TRBJ1-4; no firm D call. The germline V gene encodes CDR1 MDHEN and CDR2 SYDVKM. V was cut by 6 bases and J by 5 bases, with 22 bases left in between. This CDR3 is 17 amino acids long. The CDR3 coding sequence is TGTGCCAGCAGCGAGGAGGACTTGCGGCCACCCAATGAAAAACTGTTTTTT. Encoded protein: CASSEEDLRPPNEKLFF.

This chain's CDR3 is CASSDAGGQGAHEQYF. The CDR3 bases are TGTGCCAGCAGCGACGCAGGTGGACAGGGGGCCCACGAGCAGTACTTC. This chain links TRBV13 with TRBJ2-7, with 11 bases fitting TRBD1. Germline V gene data show CDR1 as PRHDT and CDR2 as FYEKMQ (reference sequence). V was pared by 5 bases and J by 5 bases, with 11 bases of the junction left unmatched. This CDR3 is 16 amino acids long.

The count of this clone is one. The chain carries TRBV6-4 and TRBJ1-6, with TRBD1 matching over 12 bases. The V and J ends lost 3 bases and 9 bases, in that order; junction bases with no gene match: 0. CDR1 and CDR2 from the germline V gene are MRHNA and SNTAGT. This CDR3 is built from 14 residues. The CDR3 nucleotides read TGTGCCAGCAGTGAGGGACAGGGGGCTTCACCCCTCCACTTT. Translated: CASSEGQGASPLHF.

The CDR3 spells CASKGTGGNEKLFF. CDR3 nucleotides: TGTGCCAGCAAGGGAACGGGGGGGAATGAAAAACTGTTTTTT. The chain uses TRBV7-9 and TRBJ1-4, with TRBD1 as a possible D gene (5 bases). The CDR3 runs to 14 residues. CDR1 is SEHNR and CDR2 is FQNEAQ in the germline V gene (reference sequence). Trimming pared 7 bases from V and 5 bases from J, leaving 14 bases between.

The chain couples TRBV9 to TRBJ2-7; 9 bases line up with TRBD2. V shed 4 bases, J shed 6 bases, and the junction held 11 bases outside the gene matches. This CDR3 contains 15 residues. Germline CDR1 reads SGDLS; CDR2 reads YYNGEE. The CDR3 sequence is CASSPSSSSGAEQYF. Here the CDR3 DNA reads TGTGCCAGCAGCCCTTCCTCCTCTAGCGGGGCCGAGCAGTACTTC.

V gene TRBV29-1 combines with J gene TRBJ2-3, with unresolved D. This CDR3 spans 14 amino acids. Germline V gives CDR1 SQVTM, CDR2 ANQGSEA. Between the trimmed V and J ends, which lost 3 bases and 0 bases, there was a span of 10 bases. The CDR3 coding sequence is TGCAGCGTTGAGCTCCAGATTAGCACAGATACGCAGTATTTT. This gives the protein CSVELQISTDTQYF.

J is TRBJ1-1 and V is TRBV28; 9 positions match TRBD1. Germline V lookup: CDR1 MDHEN, CDR2 SYDVKM. The V segment lost 2 bases and the J segment 1 base; nucleotides outside the gene matches: 2. This CDR3 spans 15 amino acids. CDR3 loop: CASSLRGQGNTEAFF. The CDR3 nucleotides read TGTGCCAGCAGTTTAAGGGGACAGGGGAACACTGAAGCTTTCTTT. The variable domain in full, completed from reference TRBV28 and TRBJ1-1, reads DVKVTQSSRYLVKRTGEKVFLECVQDMDHENMFWYRQDPGLGLRLIYFSYDVKMKEKGDIPEGYSVSREKKERFSLILESASTNQTSMYLCASSLRGQGNTEAFFGQGTRLTVV.

A few counts support this clone. The rearrangement joins TRBV18 to TRBJ2-1; possible D gene TRBD2, 6 bases. This CDR3 spans 16 amino acids. Germline V lookup: CDR1 KGHSH, CDR2 LQKENI. V was clipped by 7 bases and J by 5 bases, with 21 bases between them. The CDR3 DNA is TGTGCCAGCTTCAAAAACCTAGCGAAGAGAGACAATGAGCAGTTCTTC. Protein: CASFKNLAKRDNEQFF.

The V call is TRBV28, the J call TRBJ2-7; TRBD1 matches at 8 bases. The CDR3 spans 15 residues. V shed 4 bases, J shed 5 bases, and the junction held 10 bases outside the gene matches. In germline, CDR1 is MDHEN, CDR2 SYDVKM. The CDR3 DNA reads TGTGCCAGCAGTTCTCGGCAGGGGGCGGTCAACGAGCAGTACTTC. It yields the protein CASSSRQGAVNEQYF. Complete variable domain (other parts from reference TRBV28 and TRBJ2-7): DVKVTQSSRYLVKRTGEKVFLECVQDMDHENMFWYRQDPGLGLRLIYFSYDVKMKEKGDIPEGYSVSREKKERFSLILESASTNQTSMYLCASSSRQGAVNEQYFGPGTRLTVT.

V and J are TRBV10-1 and TRBJ2-2, with 7 bases that match TRBD2. Trimming at V came to 3 bases and at J to 4 bases, leaving 5 bases not matched to a gene. CDR3 length equals 15 residues. Germline V lookup: CDR1 WNHNN, CDR2 SYGVQD (reference sequence). CDR3: CASSDPSGRTGELFF. The CDR3 DNA sequence: TGCGCCAGCAGTGACCCTAGCGGCCGCACCGGGGAGCTGTTTTTT.

This chain joins TRBV7-6 and TRBJ2-5, with TRBD2 matching 10 bases. The germline CDR1 and CDR2 sequences are SGHVS and FNYEAQ. The length of the CDR3 is 16 residues. The trim removed 6 bases at V and 4 bases at J, leaving 11 bases unmatched. CDR3 sequence: CASSPLVAGGRETQYF. CDR3 nucleotide sequence: TGTGCCAGCAGTCCACTTGTAGCGGGAGGTCGAGAGACCCAGTACTTC.

The chain couples TRBV10-3 to TRBJ2-7, with TRBD2 matching over 8 bases. CDR3 length: 15 residues. Germline V lookup: CDR1 ENHRY, CDR2 SYGVKD. V shed 10 bases, J shed 5 bases, and the junction held 16 bases outside the gene matches. This chain's CDR3 is CATAGRLAGPDEQYF. CDR3 sequence (DNA): TGTGCCACGGCGGGTAGGCTAGCGGGCCCGGACGAGCAGTACTTC.

V gene TRBV6-1 combines with J gene TRBJ2-5; D is possibly TRBD2 (6 bases). V shed 9 bases and J shed 5 bases, with 13 bases lying between them. The CDR3 is made up of 12 amino acids. Germline lookup yields CDR1 MNHNS and CDR2 SASEGT. The CDR3 DNA follows: TGTGCCAGGACAAGGGAGGCGGAGACCCAGTACTTC. It codes for CARTREAETQYF.

The CDR3 protein is CAWSVGGKLFF. The CDR3 DNA is TGTGCCTGGAGTGTAGGGGGAAAACTGTTTTTT. The genes are TRBV30 and TRBJ1-4; a weak D match, TRBD1 (6 bases). The V and J ends lost 0 bases and 10 bases respectively, with 6 bases between them. The CDR3 loop spans 11 amino acids. Germline V gene data show CDR1 as GTSNPN and CDR2 as SVGIG (reference sequence).

The V call is TRBV6-5, the J call TRBJ2-7, with 8 bases that match TRBD2. The CDR3 covers 16 residues. The ends lost 2 bases at V and 0 bases at J; junction bases unmatched: 6. From germline, CDR1 is MNHEY and CDR2 SVGAGI. The DNA of the CDR3 is TGTGCCAGCAGTTACCTAACCACTAGCGGCTCCTACGAGCAGTACTTC. The encoded protein is CASSYLTTSGSYEQYF.

The V and J genes are TRBV5-1 and TRBJ2-7; a possible D gene is TRBD2 (7 bases). The CDR3 is 15 amino acids. CDR1 is SGHRS and CDR2 is YFSETQ in the germline V gene. The ends were cut back, 7 bases at V and 6 bases at J, with 23 bases in the middle. CDR3 DNA sequence: TGCGCCAGCCGGTCGGGGGGACAACTGAGAGGCGAGCAGTACTTC. Amino acids: CASRSGGQLRGEQYF.

The chain links TRBV27 to TRBJ1-2; D is unresolved. Germline values: CDR1 MNHEY, CDR2 SMNVEV (reference sequence). CDR3 size: 15 residues. Trimming shortened V by 3 bases and J by 4 bases, and 15 bases separated the two germline ends. The CDR3 bases are TGTGCCAGCAGTTTTAATTTAGGAGGGCCCTATGGCTACACCTTC. This translates into CASSFNLGGPYGYTF.

The chain uses TRBV11-1 and TRBJ2-7, with a tentative D call TRBD2 (5 bases). Germline-derived CDR1 and CDR2 are SGHAT and FQDESV (reference sequence). CDR3 length equals 14 residues. V was pared by 3 bases and J by 8 bases, with 17 bases between. The CDR3 coding sequence is TGTGCCAGCAGCTTCGGCCGGCTGGGGAGCCAGCAGTACTTC. Its translation is CASSFGRLGSQQYF.

The V gene is TRBV11-2, the J gene TRBJ1-1; 10 bases line up with TRBD1. Trimming removed 4 bases from V and 3 bases from J; junction bases left unmatched: 8. Germline lookup yields CDR1 SGHAT and CDR2 FQNNGV. This CDR3 region has 16 residues. The CDR3 reads CASSSDRGLGDTEAFF. DNA for the CDR3: TGTGCCAGCAGCTCGGACAGGGGGTTGGGGGACACTGAAGCTTTCTTT.

In this sample, this clone turned up once. The rearrangement links TRBV6-1 to TRBJ2-3, with D possibly TRBD2 on 6 matching bases. The CDR3 extends over 14 amino acids. Trimming shortened V by 6 bases and J by 2 bases, and 12 bases separated the two germline ends. CDR1 and CDR2 (germline): MNHNS, SASEGT. The CDR3 sequence: CASSMGLSTDTQYF. The DNA of the CDR3 is TGTGCCAGCAGCATGGGACTCTCCACAGATACGCAGTATTTT.

CDR3 bases: TGTGCCAGCAGCTTAGGTGGCAGGGACATTCAGTACTTC. This gives the protein CASSLGGRDIQYF. The rearrangement joins TRBV7-6 to TRBJ2-4, with D possibly being TRBD1 (5 bases). CDR1 and CDR2 (germline): SGHVS, FNYEAQ. Trimming removed 1 base from V and 8 bases from J, with 9 bases in between. The CDR3 runs 13 residues. The full variable domain, its missing parts supplied by reference TRBV7-6 and TRBJ2-4, is GAGVSQSPRYKVTKRGQDVALRCDPISGHVSLYWYRQALGQGPEFLTYFNYEAQQDKSGLPNDRFSAERPEGSISTLTIQRTEQRDSAMYRCASSLGGRDIQYFGAGTRLSVL.

A single count supports this clone. The chain combines TRBV9 with TRBJ2-7; TRBD2 aligns across 8 bases. J gave up 7 bases and V 4 bases, and 13 bases lay outside the gene matches. The CDR3 loop spans 15 amino acids. Looked up from germline, CDR1 is SGDLS and CDR2 is YYNGEE. CDR3: CASSPRTSGLMEQYF. CDR3 in DNA: TGTGCCAGCAGCCCAAGAACTAGCGGCTTGATGGAGCAGTACTTC.